This TCR beta chain was captured by sequencing in a study of cytomegalovirus exposure and HLA in healthy donors. The overall study: The same platform as the approximately 660 first-cohort repertoires was used for the 95 to 150 validation repertoires, a later analysis reported.

This table comes from immunoSEQ multiplex PCR, and its TCRdb copy is limited to in-frame clones, with some not included. The sample shows some 170,000 clones, around nine tenths of them seen only once. Study observations and caveats: Specific recognition of CMV antigens was confirmed in vitro for three chains (all CMV-associated). TCR beta chains numbering more than 150 were designated cytomegalovirus-associated.

The CDR3 length is 16 residues. V was clipped by 1 base and J by 6 bases; unmatched bases: 8. Germline loops: CDR1 SGHDT, CDR2 YYEEEE. A remark on this clone: Antigen unknown.

This clonotype was sampled from a woman aged 25 to 45 in good health and CMV-seronegative. Specimen: PBMCs. This chain links TRBV5-6 with TRBJ2-3, with 10 bases that match TRBD2. CDR3 residues: CASSLSASGGRDTQYF. For the CDR3, the DNA is TGTGCCAGCAGCTTGAGCGCTAGCGGGGGCAGGGATACGCAGTATTTT.